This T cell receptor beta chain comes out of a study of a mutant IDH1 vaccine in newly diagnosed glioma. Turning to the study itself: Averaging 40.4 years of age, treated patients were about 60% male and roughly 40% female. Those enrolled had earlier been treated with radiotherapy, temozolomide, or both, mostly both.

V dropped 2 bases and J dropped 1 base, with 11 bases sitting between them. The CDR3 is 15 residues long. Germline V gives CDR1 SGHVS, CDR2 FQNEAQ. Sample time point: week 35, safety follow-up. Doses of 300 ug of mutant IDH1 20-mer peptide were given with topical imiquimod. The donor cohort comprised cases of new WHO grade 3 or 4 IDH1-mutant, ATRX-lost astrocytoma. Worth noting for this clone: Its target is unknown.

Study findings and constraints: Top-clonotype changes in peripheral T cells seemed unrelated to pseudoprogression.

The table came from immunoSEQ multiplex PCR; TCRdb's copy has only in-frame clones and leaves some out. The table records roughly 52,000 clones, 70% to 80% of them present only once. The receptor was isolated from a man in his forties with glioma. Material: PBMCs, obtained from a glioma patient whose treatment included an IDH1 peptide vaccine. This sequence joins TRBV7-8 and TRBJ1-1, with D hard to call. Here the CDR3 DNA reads TGTGCCAGCAGCTTACTCGGTTCGACGAACACTGAAGCTTTCTTT. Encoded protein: CASSLLGSTNTEAFF.